This T cell receptor beta chain was profiled in a study of CD8 T cells in ankylosing spondylitis. Study-level points and caveats: It appeared that ankylosing spondylitis blood was characterized by a TCR beta motif of about 8 highly homologous variants. A subset of motif variants has previously been described in the synovial fluid and blood of reactive arthritis.

This clonotype appeared many times. As yet, its antigen is unknown. This CDR3 is built from 14 residues. In germline, CDR1 is SGHDT, CDR2 YYEEEE. The V end was cut by 0 bases, the J end by 5 bases, with 12 bases between. Libraries for TCR beta were made by quantitative 5'-RACE with molecular barcodes. A single record per CDR3 protein comes from TCRdb applying MiXCR to the 5' RACE reads. The sample gives 36,000 or so distinct CDR3 sequences, about 5.5% of which show up once; 9.5% to 15% is in the top ten. This receptor was identified in a male donor with ankylosing spondylitis or in good health (not recorded which). V is TRBV5-6 and J is TRBJ2-7; unclear D gene. Sequencing was carried out using blood, either unsorted or a sorted T cell fraction (not recorded which). DNA of the CDR3: TGTGCCAGCAGCTTGGTTAGGGCTGACAACGAGCAGTACTTC. It yields the protein CASSLVRADNEQYF.